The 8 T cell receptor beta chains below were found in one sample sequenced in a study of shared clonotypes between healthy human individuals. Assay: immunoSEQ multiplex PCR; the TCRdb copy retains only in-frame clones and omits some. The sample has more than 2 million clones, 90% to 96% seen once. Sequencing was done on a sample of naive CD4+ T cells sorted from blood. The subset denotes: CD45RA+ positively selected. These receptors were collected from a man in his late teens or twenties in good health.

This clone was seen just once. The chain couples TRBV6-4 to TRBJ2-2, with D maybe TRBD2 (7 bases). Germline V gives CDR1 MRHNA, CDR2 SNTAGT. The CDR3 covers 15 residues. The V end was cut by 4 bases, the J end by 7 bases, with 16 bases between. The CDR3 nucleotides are TGTGCCAGCAGTGCCCAAACGGGGGGCGGCGGGGAGCTGTTTTTT. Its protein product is CASSAQTGGGGELFF.

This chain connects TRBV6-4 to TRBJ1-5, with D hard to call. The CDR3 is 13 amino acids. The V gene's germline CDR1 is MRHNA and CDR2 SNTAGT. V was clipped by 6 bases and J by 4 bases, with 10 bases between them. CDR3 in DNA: TGTGCCAGCAGCGCCCAGGAAAATCAGCCCCAGCATTTT. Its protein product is CASSAQENQPQHF.

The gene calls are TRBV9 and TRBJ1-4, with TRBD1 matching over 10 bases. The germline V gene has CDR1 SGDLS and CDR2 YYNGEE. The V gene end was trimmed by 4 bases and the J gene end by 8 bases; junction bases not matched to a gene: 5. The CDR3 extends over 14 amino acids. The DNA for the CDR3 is TGTGCCAGCAGCCCCGGGACAGGGGTAGAAAAACTGTTTTTT. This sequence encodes CASSPGTGVEKLFF.

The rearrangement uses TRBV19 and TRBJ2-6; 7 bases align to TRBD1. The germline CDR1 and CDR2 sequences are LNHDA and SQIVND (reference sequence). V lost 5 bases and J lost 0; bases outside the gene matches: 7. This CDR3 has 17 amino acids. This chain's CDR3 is CASSRQGIYSGANVLTF. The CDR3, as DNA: TGTGCCAGTAGTCGACAGGGAATTTACTCTGGGGCCAACGTCCTGACTTTC.

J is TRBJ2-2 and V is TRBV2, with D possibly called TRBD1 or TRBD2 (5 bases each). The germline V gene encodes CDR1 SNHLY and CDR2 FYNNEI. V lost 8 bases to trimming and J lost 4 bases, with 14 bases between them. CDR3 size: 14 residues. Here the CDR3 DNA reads TGTGCCAGCGTGAGGGAGAGGGGCACCGGGGAGCTGTTTTTT. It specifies CASVRERGTGELFF.

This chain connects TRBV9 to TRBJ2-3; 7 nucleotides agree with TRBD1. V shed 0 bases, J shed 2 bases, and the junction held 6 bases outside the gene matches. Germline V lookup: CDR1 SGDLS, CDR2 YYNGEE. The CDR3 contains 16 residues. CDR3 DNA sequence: TGTGCCAGCAGCGTAGTGGGGACAGTTTACACAGATACGCAGTATTTT. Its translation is CASSVVGTVYTDTQYF.

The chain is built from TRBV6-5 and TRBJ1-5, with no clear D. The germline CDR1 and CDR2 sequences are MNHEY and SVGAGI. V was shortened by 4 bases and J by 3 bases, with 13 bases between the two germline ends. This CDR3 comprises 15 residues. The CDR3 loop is CASSSFGGNNQPQHF. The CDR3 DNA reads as TGTGCCAGCAGTTCCTTCGGAGGAAACAATCAGCCCCAGCATTTT.

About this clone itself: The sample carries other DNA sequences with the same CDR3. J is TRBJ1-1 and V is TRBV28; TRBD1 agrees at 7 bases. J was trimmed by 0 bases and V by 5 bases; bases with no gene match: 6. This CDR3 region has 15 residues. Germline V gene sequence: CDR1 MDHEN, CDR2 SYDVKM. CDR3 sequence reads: CASSLQTGMNTEAFF. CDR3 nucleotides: TGTGCCAGCAGTCTCCAGACAGGGATGAACACTGAAGCTTTCTTT.